This entry lists 3 T cell receptor beta chains sequenced from one sample in a study of blood T cell repertoires in COVID-19. The table came from immunoSEQ multiplex PCR; TCRdb's copy has only in-frame clones and leaves some out. This table holds approximately 270,000 clones, 84% found once. Source material: peripheral blood. Receptors originate from a person between 65 and 80 years old with COVID-19, enrolled during active disease.

The gene calls are TRBV4-1 and TRBJ2-2; 8 nucleotides agree with TRBD2. CDR1 is MGHRA, CDR2 YSYEKL, per germline. This CDR3 comprises 17 residues. J gave up 0 bases and V 5 bases, and 8 bases lay outside the gene matches. In DNA form, the CDR3 reads TGCGCCAGCAGCGGTGGTCTAGCGGGCCCGAACACCGGGGAGCTGTTTTTT. Residues: CASSGGLAGPNTGELFF.

The chain couples TRBV20-1 to TRBJ1-2; the D gene is possibly TRBD1 (6 bases). The CDR3 spans 10 residues. From germline, CDR1 is DFQATT and CDR2 SNEGSKA (reference sequence). In DNA, the CDR3 is TGCAGCGCACACAGGGATGGCTACACCTTC. Protein sequence: CSAHRDGYTF.

This sequence joins TRBV7-2 and TRBJ1-2, with unresolved D. Between the trimmed V and J ends, which lost 7 bases and 4 bases, there was a span of 13 bases. From germline, CDR1 is SGHTA and CDR2 FQGNSA. The CDR3 contains 13 residues. The CDR3 region is CASMGVPGYGYTF. The CDR3 nucleotides read TGTGCCAGCATGGGAGTTCCTGGCTATGGCTACACCTTC.